These 3 T cell receptor beta chains were all obtained from the same sample, sequenced in a study of T cell clonality in common variable immunodeficiency. Repertoires were generated with immunoSEQ multiplex PCR, while TCRdb's copy carries only in-frame clones and drops some. Captured here are about 64,000 clones, none seen once; the top ten comprise around 1.7%. The sequencing input was peripheral blood mononuclear cells. The source of these receptors is a person aged 18-70 years in good health.

This clone was seen ten or more times. The junction departs from germline at one end; a sequencing error may be responsible. The read stops 3 residues short of the end of the CDR3; the missing end is completed from the germline J gene. This sequence joins TRBV20-1 and TRBJ2-1, with 11 bases lining up with TRBD1. Germline lookup yields CDR1 DFQATT and CDR2 SNEGSKA (reference sequence). This CDR3 is 15 amino acids long. This chain's CDR3 is CSASNRDRGYIEQFF. The covered CDR3 bases are TGCAGTGCTTCGAACCGGGACAGGGGGTACATTGAG.

This clone was counted at least ten times. Sequencing ends 3 residues short of the CDR3 end; the germline J gene provides the rest. The chain combines TRBV14 with TRBJ2-3; perhaps TRBD2 as D (5 bases). Germline values: CDR1 SGHDN, CDR2 FVKESK. The CDR3 totals 12 residues. Trimming cost V 2 bases and J 8 bases, with 8 bases left between them. CDR3 in amino acids: CASSQSEGTQYF. The sequenced part of the CDR3 DNA is TGTGCCAGCAGCCAATCAGAGGGTACG.

This clone was seen ten or more times. Sequencing ends 3 residues short of the CDR3 end; the germline J gene provides the rest. This chain joins TRBV20-1 and TRBJ1-5, with a weak D call TRBD1 (6 bases). This CDR3 has 15 amino acids. CDR1 and CDR2 (germline): DFQATT, SNEGSKA (reference sequence). V was clipped by 0 bases and J by 6 bases, with 15 bases between them. The CDR3: CSARDLGGGSQPQHF. The DNA read from the CDR3 is TGCAGTGCTAGAGATTTAGGGGGGGGAAGTCAGCCC.